This T cell receptor beta chain appears in the sequencing data of a study of early stage breast cancer tumors. About the study: The ER+/PR+/HER2- tumors included eight ductal and four lobular carcinomas. Study-wide results and limits: Commonly generated sequences made up most enriched TCRB sequences shared between patients. Compared with adjacent normal breast tissue, tumors showed roughly 2.4-fold greater T cell density and higher clonality.

Details on this clone: Antigen unknown.

CDR1 MGHRA and CDR2 YSYEKL come from the germline V gene. The CDR3 length is 16 residues. Trimming at V came to 5 bases and at J to 3 bases, leaving 11 bases not matched to a gene. Generated by immunoSEQ multiplex PCR, the TCRdb table keeps only in-frame clones and is missing some. The sample contains 50,000 to 75,000 clones, roughly 80% of which appear only once. Input material: blood. The chain uses TRBV4-1 and TRBJ1-1, with 8 bases that match TRBD1. This TCR derives from a person in their thirties with breast cancer. The CDR3 protein is CASSFPGGAPDTEAFF. CDR3 DNA: TGCGCCAGCAGCTTCCCAGGGGGCGCGCCGGACACTGAAGCTTTCTTT.